These 27 T cell receptor beta chains originate from one sample sequenced in a study of identical twins. TCRdb independently ran MiXCR on the 5' RACE reads; one entry per CDR3 protein. Among roughly 710,000 distinct CDR3 sequences listed, 5.5% to 7.5% were seen once. The sample comprised naive T cells sorted from blood. The receptors were gathered from a man aged 18 to 35 in good health.

Comments on this clonotype: A much larger clone sits a single nucleotide away, making a read error possible. J is TRBJ2-2 and V is TRBV12-3 or TRBV12-4, with 7 bases identical to TRBD2. This CDR3 has 16 residues. Trimming cost V 4 bases and J 2 bases; bases outside gene matches: 7. CDR3 loop: CASSYGLVGNTGELFF. In DNA form, the CDR3 reads TGTGCCAGCAGTTACGGACTAGTGGGTAACACCGGGGAGCTGTTTTTT.

This clonotype was counted only a few times. V and J are TRBV7-9 and TRBJ2-1; 7 nucleotides agree with TRBD2. The length of the CDR3 is 14 residues. Per the germline V gene, CDR1 is SEHNR and CDR2 is FQNEAQ (reference sequence). The V and J ends lost 5 bases and 13 bases, in that order; junction bases with no gene match: 14. CDR3 sequence reads: CASSPYGEGLGQFF. The CDR3 nucleotides read TGTGCCAGCAGCCCTTACGGGGAAGGACTAGGACAGTTCTTC.

The table lists this clonotype with many counts. This chain links TRBV20-1 with TRBJ1-1; 10 bases match TRBD1. Germline CDR1 and CDR2: DFQATT and SNEGSKA (reference sequence). The junction had 12 bases not matched to a gene; V was cut back by 6 bases and J by 8 bases. CDR3 length equals 14 residues. CDR3 nucleotides: TGCAGTGCCTTGCTTTGGGACAGGGGTCCCGAAGCTTTCTTT. This encodes CSALLWDRGPEAFF.

This clonotype has more than one count but fewer than ten. The V gene is TRBV27, the J gene TRBJ2-3; 8 bases agree with TRBD1. The CDR3 contains 15 residues. Germline V lookup: CDR1 MNHEY, CDR2 SMNVEV (reference sequence). J gave up 10 bases and V 6 bases, and 15 bases lay outside the gene matches. CDR3 protein: CASRPSDRVTSPQYF. The CDR3 coding sequence is TGTGCCAGCAGACCTTCGGACAGGGTAACGAGTCCGCAGTATTTT.

This clonotype was counted at least ten times. This chain joins TRBV5-1 and TRBJ2-2; 9 bases map to TRBD2. J gave up 5 bases and V 1 base, and 3 bases lay outside the gene matches. The CDR3 loop spans 15 amino acids. Germline lookup yields CDR1 SGHRS and CDR2 YFSETQ. CDR3 bases: TGCGCCAGCAGCTTGACTAGCGGGTGGACCGGGGAGCTGTTTTTT. Translation gives CASSLTSGWTGELFF.

This clonotype has ten or more counts. This chain uses TRBV5-1 with TRBJ2-5; the match to TRBD1 covers 10 bases. The CDR3 is 14 amino acids. Germline V gene sequence: CDR1 SGHRS, CDR2 YFSETQ. J was trimmed by 4 bases and V by 4 bases; bases with no gene match: 4. The CDR3 loop is CASSTRTGGETQYF. The CDR3 region has the DNA TGCGCCAGCAGCACCCGGACAGGGGGAGAGACCCAGTACTTC.

The chain couples TRBV29-1 to TRBJ2-1; D tentatively reads TRBD1 or TRBD2 (5 bases each). This CDR3 is built from 17 residues. The V gene lost 3 bases and the J gene lost 2 bases, with 20 bases spanning the gap. The germline CDR1 and CDR2 sequences are SQVTM and ANQGSEA. The DNA of the CDR3 is TGCAGCGTTGAGCGGCTCCGTCGGGGCGGTGCCTACAATGAGCAGTTCTTC. Translating gives CSVERLRRGGAYNEQFF.

This clonotype was observed a handful of times. The chain has TRBV7-7 and TRBJ2-2, with no clear D. The germline V gene encodes CDR1 SSHAT and CDR2 FNYEAQ (reference sequence). The CDR3 is 15 residues long. V gave up 1 base and J gave up 5 bases, with 11 bases separating them. The CDR3 region is CASSLGYSGTGELFF. As DNA, the CDR3 is TGTGCCAGCAGCTTAGGATACTCGGGTACCGGGGAGCTGTTTTTT.

In this sample, this clonotype turned up many times. V gene TRBV29-1 combines with J gene TRBJ2-3; D perhaps matches TRBD2 (5 bases). Germline-derived CDR1 and CDR2 are SQVTM and ANQGSEA. The V gene lost 4 bases and the J gene lost 5 bases, with 10 bases spanning the gap. This CDR3 has 12 amino acids. The CDR3 is CSVVEEGDTQYF. CDR3 DNA sequence: TGCAGCGTTGTCGAAGAGGGAGATACGCAGTATTTT.

Ten or more counts support this clonotype. This chain uses TRBV10-2 with TRBJ1-4; D is undetermined. Trimming took off 8 bases at V and 7 bases at J, with 11 bases between the two ends. The CDR3 contains 12 residues. Germline V gene lookup returns CDR1 WSHSY and CDR2 SAAADI. For the CDR3, the DNA is TGCGCCAGCGGCGGAGGGAGTGAAAAACTGTTTTTT. Its translation is CASGGGSEKLFF.

This clonotype was observed many times. The chain employs TRBV7-9 and TRBJ1-5; the match to TRBD1 covers 8 bases. Germline lookup yields CDR1 SEHNR and CDR2 FQNEAQ (reference sequence). This CDR3 contains 15 residues. V trimming: 5 bases; J trimming: 6 bases; junction bases outside the gene matches: 9. This CDR3 reads CASSPSGTGFQPQHF. The CDR3 coding sequence is TGTGCCAGCAGCCCTAGCGGGACAGGCTTTCAGCCCCAGCATTTT. Using reference TRBV7-9 and TRBJ1-5 for the parts outside the CDR3, the full variable domain is DTGVSQNPRHKITKRGQNVTFRCDPISEHNRLYWYRQTLGQGPEFLTYFQNEAQLEKSRLLSDRFSAERPKGSFSTLEIQRTEQGDSAMYLCASSPSGTGFQPQHFGDGTRLSIL.

This clonotype was seen ten or more times. The chain combines TRBV10-3 with TRBJ2-1, with TRBD2 identical over 7 bases. V was clipped by 10 bases and J by 4 bases; unmatched bases: 13. CDR3 length: 15 residues. CDR1 ENHRY and CDR2 SYGVKD come from the germline V gene. DNA for the CDR3: TGTGCCAGCCATCATGGGTCTAGCGGATACAATGAGCAGTTCTTC. Translating gives CASHHGSSGYNEQFF.

This clonotype was counted only a few times. The genes are TRBV3-1 and TRBJ2-7; 7 nucleotides align to TRBD1. CDR1 is LGHDT, CDR2 YNNKEL, per germline (reference sequence). The CDR3 loop spans 14 amino acids. J lost 7 bases, V lost 2 bases, and 8 bases had no gene match. CDR3 DNA sequence: TGTGCCAGCAGCCAAAGGCACAGGGGCCTTGAGCAGTACGTC. The encoded protein is CASSQRHRGLEQYV.

The chain uses TRBV29-1 and TRBJ1-5; D uncertain. Germline V gene data show CDR1 as SQVTM and CDR2 as ANQGSEA. Between the trimmed V and J ends, which lost 0 bases and 1 base, there was a span of 7 bases. CDR3 length: 14 amino acids. For the CDR3, the DNA is TGCAGCGTTGAAGATGGAGGGAGCAATCAGCCCCAGCATTTT. As protein: CSVEDGGSNQPQHF.

The chain couples TRBV19 to TRBJ2-3, with D perhaps being TRBD1 or TRBD2 (5 bases each). The germline V gene encodes CDR1 LNHDA and CDR2 SQIVND (reference sequence). CDR3 size: 16 residues. The ends were cut back, 3 bases at V and 5 bases at J, with 18 bases in the middle. The CDR3 region has the DNA TGTGCCAGTAGTATTGGGACGTCCCCTGGAGGAGATACGCAGTATTTT. This translates into CASSIGTSPGGDTQYF.

Comment on this clonotype: A much larger clone lies a single base off, so this may be a read error. Because the CDR3 is missing its conserved closing phenylalanine or tryptophan, this is likely a read error. This chain links TRBV4-1 with TRBJ1-1, with a tentative D call TRBD1 (6 bases). Between the trimmed V and J ends, which lost 1 base and 1 base, there was a span of 10 bases. The CDR3 spans 15 residues. CDR1 and CDR2 (germline): MGHRA, YSYEKL. The CDR3 loop is CASSQVGQPNTEAFL. CDR3 DNA: TGCGCCAGCAGCCAAGTAGGACAGCCGAACACTGAAGCTTTCCTT.

A note on this clonotype: The junction departs from germline at one end; a sequencing error may be responsible. J is TRBJ2-2 and V is TRBV7-3, with 7 bases fitting TRBD1. CDR3 length: 16 residues. The germline V gene has CDR1 SGHTA and CDR2 FQGTGA. As DNA, the CDR3 is TGTCCCAGCAGCAACGAGGACAGGTCGAACACCGGGGAGCTGTTTTTT. Protein product: CPSSNEDRSNTGELFF.

V is TRBV7-9 and J is TRBJ2-3; the D gene is possibly TRBD1 (7 bases). CDR3 size: 13 residues. With 5 bases removed from V and 6 bases from J, the gap between germline ends came to 12 bases. CDR1 and CDR2 from the germline V gene are SEHNR and FQNEAQ (reference sequence). The CDR3 loop reads CASSPTGRDTQYF. The CDR3 region has the DNA TGTGCCAGCAGCCCGACAGGGAGGGATACGCAGTATTTT.

This chain uses TRBV12-3 or TRBV12-4 with TRBJ1-1; D ambiguous. The ends were cut back, 6 bases at V and 2 bases at J, with 7 bases in the middle. CDR3 length: 12 residues. The CDR3 spells CASRRDNTEAFF. CDR3 DNA: TGTGCCAGCAGAAGAGACAACACTGAAGCTTTCTTT.

The rearrangement joins TRBV5-1 to TRBJ2-1; D is unresolved. V lost 3 bases, J lost 5 bases, and 12 bases lay in between. The CDR3 is 14 residues long. Germline CDR1 is SGHRS and CDR2 is YFSETQ. CDR3 sequence: CASSYRTANNEQFF. In nucleotides, the CDR3 is TGCGCCAGCAGCTATAGGACGGCTAACAATGAGCAGTTCTTC.

This chain uses TRBV5-1 with TRBJ1-1, with a tentative D call TRBD1 (5 bases). V was trimmed by 7 bases and J by 1 base, leaving 17 bases between them. This CDR3 is 15 amino acids long. Germline CDR1 reads SGHRS; CDR2 reads YFSETQ. As DNA, the CDR3 is TGCGCCAGCGGGAGTTTCCAGGGAGGGAACACTGAAGCTTTCTTT. As protein: CASGSFQGGNTEAFF.

The sample holds a few counts of this clonotype. The V call is TRBV6-6, the J call TRBJ2-7; D not certain. Germline loops: CDR1 MNHNY, CDR2 SVGAGI (reference sequence). Deletions cut 5 bases from V and 6 bases from J, with 11 bases between. The CDR3 loop spans 12 amino acids. The CDR3 protein is CASSHQSGEQYV. The DNA of the CDR3 is TGTGCCAGCAGTCACCAGTCAGGCGAGCAGTACGTC.

This clonotype occurred many times. V is TRBV24-1 and J is TRBJ2-3, with TRBD2 matching over 9 bases. The CDR3 spans 15 residues. Germline V gene sequence: CDR1 KGHDR, CDR2 SFDVKD. The V and J ends lost 4 bases and 2 bases, in that order; junction bases with no gene match: 3. CDR3 in amino acids: CATSDLAGPTDTQYF. DNA for the CDR3: TGTGCCACCAGTGACCTAGCGGGGCCCACAGATACGCAGTATTTT.

The V gene is TRBV20-1, the J gene TRBJ1-5; no definite D call. This CDR3 comprises 16 residues. Per germline, CDR1 DFQATT and CDR2 SNEGSKA (reference sequence). V was pared by 0 bases and J by 0 bases, with 12 bases between. This CDR3 reads CSARDNARSSNQPQHF. The CDR3 nucleotides are TGCAGTGCTAGAGATAATGCCAGGTCTAGCAATCAGCCCCAGCATTTT.

The chain links TRBV7-2 to TRBJ2-5; possible D gene TRBD2, 6 bases. V was cut by 1 base and J by 5 bases, with 14 bases left in between. Germline-derived CDR1 and CDR2 are SGHTA and FQGNSA. CDR3 size: 15 residues. The CDR3 bases are TGTGCCAGCAGCTTAGGGGTCGGCGGAGGGGAGACCCAGTACTTC. The encoded protein is CASSLGVGGGETQYF.

This clonotype was seen repeatedly, ten times or more. CDR3 bases: TGTGCCAGCAGCCGGGCTAGCGGGAACACAGATACGCAGTATTTT. It specifies CASSRASGNTDTQYF. The V call is TRBV3-1, the J call TRBJ2-3; TRBD2 aligns across 9 bases. Unmatched junction bases numbered 4, after V lost 4 bases and J lost 2 bases. The CDR3 covers 15 residues. CDR1 and CDR2 from the germline V gene are LGHDT and YNNKEL (reference sequence).

At least ten counts were recorded for this clonotype. This chain uses TRBV20-1 with TRBJ2-1; TRBD2 matches 8 bases. CDR3 length equals 13 residues. The V gene end was trimmed by 8 bases and the J gene end by 7 bases; junction bases not matched to a gene: 10. Germline lookup yields CDR1 DFQATT and CDR2 SNEGSKA (reference sequence). The CDR3: CSLTSARGNEQFF. The CDR3 coding sequence is TGCAGTCTGACTAGCGCAAGGGGGAATGAGCAGTTCTTC.